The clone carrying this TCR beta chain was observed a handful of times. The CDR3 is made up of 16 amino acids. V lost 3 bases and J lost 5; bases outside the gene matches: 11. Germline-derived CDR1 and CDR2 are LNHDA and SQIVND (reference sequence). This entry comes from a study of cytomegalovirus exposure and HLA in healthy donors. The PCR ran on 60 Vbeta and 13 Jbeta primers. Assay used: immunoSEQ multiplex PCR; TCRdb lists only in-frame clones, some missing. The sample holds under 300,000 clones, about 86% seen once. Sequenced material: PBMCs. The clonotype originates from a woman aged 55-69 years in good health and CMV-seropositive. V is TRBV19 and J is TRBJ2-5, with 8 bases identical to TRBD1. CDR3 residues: CASSIGDRGFGETQYF. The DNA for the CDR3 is TGTGCCAGTAGTATTGGTGACAGGGGATTTGGGGAGACCCAGTACTTC. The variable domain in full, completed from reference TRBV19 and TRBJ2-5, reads DGGITQSPKYLFRKEGQNVTLSCEQNLNHDAMYWYRQDPGQGLRLIYYSQIVNDFQKGDIAEGYSVSREKKESFPLTVTSAQKNPTAFYLCASSIGDRGFGETQYFGPGTRLLVL.